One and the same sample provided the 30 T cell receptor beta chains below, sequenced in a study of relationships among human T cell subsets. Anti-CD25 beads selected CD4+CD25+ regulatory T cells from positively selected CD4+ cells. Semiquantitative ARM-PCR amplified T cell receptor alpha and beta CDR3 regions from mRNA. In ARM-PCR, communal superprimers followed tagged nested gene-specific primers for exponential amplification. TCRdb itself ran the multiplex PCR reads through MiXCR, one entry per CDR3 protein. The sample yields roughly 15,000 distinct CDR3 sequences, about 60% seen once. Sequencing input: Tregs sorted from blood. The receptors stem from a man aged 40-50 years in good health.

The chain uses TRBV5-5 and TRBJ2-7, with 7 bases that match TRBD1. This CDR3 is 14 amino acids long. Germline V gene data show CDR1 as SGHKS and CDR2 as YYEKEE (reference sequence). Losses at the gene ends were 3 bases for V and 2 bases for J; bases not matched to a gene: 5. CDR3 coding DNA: TGTGCCAGCAGCTCCCCGGGACAGACCTACGAGCAGTACTTC. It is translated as CASSSPGQTYEQYF.

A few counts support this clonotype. CDR3 DNA sequence: TGCAGTGCTAGGTCCCCCAACGCGGGGAGCTCCTACAATGAGCAGTTCTTC. This encodes CSARSPNAGSSYNEQFF. This chain joins TRBV20-1 and TRBJ2-1, with D possibly being TRBD2 (6 bases). Trimming removed 3 bases from V and 0 bases from J, with 18 bases in between. This CDR3 has 17 residues. Germline values: CDR1 DFQATT, CDR2 SNEGSKA (reference sequence).

DNA for the CDR3: TGTGCCAGCAGCCCCGGAAGGGCAAGAGTAAACACTGAAGCTTTCTTT. It codes for CASSPGRARVNTEAFF. The chain is built from TRBV12-3 or TRBV12-4 and TRBJ1-1, with unresolved D. This CDR3 is 16 amino acids long. V shed 6 bases and J shed 2 bases, with 19 bases lying between them.

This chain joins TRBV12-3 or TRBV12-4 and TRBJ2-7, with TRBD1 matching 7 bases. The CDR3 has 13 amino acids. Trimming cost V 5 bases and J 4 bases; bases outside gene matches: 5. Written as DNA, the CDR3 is TGTGCCAGCAGTAGGGGACAGAGTTACGAGCAGTACTTC. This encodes CASSRGQSYEQYF.

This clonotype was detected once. The CDR3 region has the DNA TGTGCCAGCAGTTACTCGGGACAGGCAAGCCCTGGGGCCAACGTCCTGACTTTC. Amino acids: CASSYSGQASPGANVLTF. The V gene is TRBV6-5, the J gene TRBJ2-6, with 8 positions matching TRBD1. J gave up 2 bases and V 0 bases, and 6 bases lay outside the gene matches. Per germline, CDR1 MNHEY and CDR2 SVGAGI. The CDR3 is 18 amino acids.

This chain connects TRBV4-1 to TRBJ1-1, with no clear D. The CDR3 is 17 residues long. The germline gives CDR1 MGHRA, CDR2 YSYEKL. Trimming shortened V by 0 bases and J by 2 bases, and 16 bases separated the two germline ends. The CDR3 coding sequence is TGCGCCAGCAGCCAAGACACCCTCTACAGACGAAACACTGAAGCTTTCTTT. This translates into CASSQDTLYRRNTEAFF.

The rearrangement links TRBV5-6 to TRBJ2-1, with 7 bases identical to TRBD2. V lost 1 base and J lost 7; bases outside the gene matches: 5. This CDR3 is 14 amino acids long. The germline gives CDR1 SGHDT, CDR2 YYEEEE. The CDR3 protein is CASSLQGGANEQFF. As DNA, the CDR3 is TGTGCCAGCAGCTTGCAGGGAGGGGCAAATGAGCAGTTCTTC.

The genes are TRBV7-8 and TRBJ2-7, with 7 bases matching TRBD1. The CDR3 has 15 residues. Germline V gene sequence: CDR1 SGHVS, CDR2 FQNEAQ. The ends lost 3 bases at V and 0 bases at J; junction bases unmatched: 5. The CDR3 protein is CASSFARDSSYEQYF. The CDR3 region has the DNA TGTGCCAGCAGCTTCGCTAGGGACAGCTCCTACGAGCAGTACTTC.

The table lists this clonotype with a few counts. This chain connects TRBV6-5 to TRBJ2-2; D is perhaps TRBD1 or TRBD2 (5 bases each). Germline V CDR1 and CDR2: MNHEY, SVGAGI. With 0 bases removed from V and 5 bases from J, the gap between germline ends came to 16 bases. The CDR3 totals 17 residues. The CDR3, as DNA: TGTGCCAGCAGTTACTCGGGGCTAGCTTCGTATACCGGGGAGCTGTTTTTT. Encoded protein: CASSYSGLASYTGELFF.

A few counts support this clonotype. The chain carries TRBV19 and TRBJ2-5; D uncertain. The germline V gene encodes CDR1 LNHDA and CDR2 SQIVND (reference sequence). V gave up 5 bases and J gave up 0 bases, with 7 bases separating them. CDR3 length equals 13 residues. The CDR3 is CASSSRHQETQYF. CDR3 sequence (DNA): TGTGCCAGTAGTTCGCGACACCAAGAGACCCAGTACTTC. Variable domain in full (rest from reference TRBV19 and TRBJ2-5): DGGITQSPKYLFRKEGQNVTLSCEQNLNHDAMYWYRQDPGQGLRLIYYSQIVNDFQKGDIAEGYSVSREKKESFPLTVTSAQKNPTAFYLCASSSRHQETQYFGPGTRLLVL.

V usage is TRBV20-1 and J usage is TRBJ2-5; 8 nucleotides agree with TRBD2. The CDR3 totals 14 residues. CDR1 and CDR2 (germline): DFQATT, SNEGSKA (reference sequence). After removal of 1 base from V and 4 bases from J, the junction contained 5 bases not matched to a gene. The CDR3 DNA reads TGCAGTGCTAGAGGGGGGACTAGGGGAGAGACCCAGTACTTC. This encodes CSARGGTRGETQYF.

The CDR3 region has the DNA TGTGCCAGCAGTTACTCGGCAGGCCAGGGGCTTGGCTACACCTTC. Amino acid sequence: CASSYSAGQGLGYTF. The rearrangement joins TRBV6-5 to TRBJ1-2; maybe TRBD1 (6 bases). The ends were cut back, 0 bases at V and 7 bases at J, with 15 bases in the middle. The germline V gene encodes CDR1 MNHEY and CDR2 SVGAGI. The CDR3 extends over 15 amino acids.

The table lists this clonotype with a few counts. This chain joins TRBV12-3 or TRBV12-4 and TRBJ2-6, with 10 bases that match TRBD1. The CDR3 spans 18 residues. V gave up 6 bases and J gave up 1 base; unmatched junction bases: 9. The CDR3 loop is CASSPARTGGSGANVLTF. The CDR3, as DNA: TGTGCCAGCAGCCCTGCCCGGACAGGGGGTTCTGGGGCCAACGTCCTGACTTTC.

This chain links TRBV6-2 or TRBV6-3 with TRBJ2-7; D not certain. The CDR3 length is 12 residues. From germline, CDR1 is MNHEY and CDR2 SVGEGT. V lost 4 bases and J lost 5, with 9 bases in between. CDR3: CASSSLRDEQYF. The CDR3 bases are TGTGCCAGCAGTTCCCTTAGGGACGAGCAGTACTTC.

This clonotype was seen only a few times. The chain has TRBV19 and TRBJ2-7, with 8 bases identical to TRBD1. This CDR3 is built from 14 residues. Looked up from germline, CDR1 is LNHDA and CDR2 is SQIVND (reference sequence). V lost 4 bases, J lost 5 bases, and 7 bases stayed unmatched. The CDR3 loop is CASSTQDRVHEQYF. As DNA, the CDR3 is TGTGCCAGTAGTACCCAGGACAGGGTCCACGAGCAGTACTTC.

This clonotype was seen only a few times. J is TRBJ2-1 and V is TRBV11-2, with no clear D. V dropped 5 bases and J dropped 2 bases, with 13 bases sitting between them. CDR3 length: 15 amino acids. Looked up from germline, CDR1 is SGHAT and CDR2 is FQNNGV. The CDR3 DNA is TGTGCCAGCAGCCCGGCTCGCGGACCCTACAATGAGCAGTTCTTC. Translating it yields CASSPARGPYNEQFF.

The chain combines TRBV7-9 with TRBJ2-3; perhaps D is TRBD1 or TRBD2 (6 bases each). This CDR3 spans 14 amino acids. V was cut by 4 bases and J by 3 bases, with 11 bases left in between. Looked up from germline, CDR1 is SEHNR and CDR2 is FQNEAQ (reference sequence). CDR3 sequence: CASSSQGGTDTQYF. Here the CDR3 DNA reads TGTGCCAGCAGCTCACAGGGAGGTACAGATACGCAGTATTTT.

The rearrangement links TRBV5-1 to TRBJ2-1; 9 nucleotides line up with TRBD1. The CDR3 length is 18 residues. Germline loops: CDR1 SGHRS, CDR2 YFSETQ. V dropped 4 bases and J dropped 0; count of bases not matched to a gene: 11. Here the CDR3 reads CASSAPTGGLSSYNEQFF. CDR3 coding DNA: TGCGCCAGCAGCGCCCCAACAGGGGGCCTAAGCTCCTACAATGAGCAGTTCTTC.

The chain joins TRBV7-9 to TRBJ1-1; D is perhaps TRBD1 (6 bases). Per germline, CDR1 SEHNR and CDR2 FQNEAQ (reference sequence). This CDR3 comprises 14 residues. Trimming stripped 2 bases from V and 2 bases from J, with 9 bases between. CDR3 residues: CASSLTQGNTEAFF. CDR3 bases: TGTGCCAGCAGCTTAACACAGGGAAACACTGAAGCTTTCTTT.

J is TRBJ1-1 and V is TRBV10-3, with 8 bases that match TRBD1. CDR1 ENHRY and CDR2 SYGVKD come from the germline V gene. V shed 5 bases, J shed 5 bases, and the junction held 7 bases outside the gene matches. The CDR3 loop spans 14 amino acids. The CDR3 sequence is CAISNRGRETEAFF. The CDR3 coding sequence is TGTGCCATCAGTAACAGGGGGAGAGAAACTGAAGCTTTCTTT.

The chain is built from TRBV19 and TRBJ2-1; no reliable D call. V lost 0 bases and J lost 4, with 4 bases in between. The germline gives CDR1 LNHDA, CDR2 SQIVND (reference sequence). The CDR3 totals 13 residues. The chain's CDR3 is CASSIEGYNEQFF. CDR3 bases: TGTGCCAGTAGTATAGAGGGTTACAATGAGCAGTTCTTC.

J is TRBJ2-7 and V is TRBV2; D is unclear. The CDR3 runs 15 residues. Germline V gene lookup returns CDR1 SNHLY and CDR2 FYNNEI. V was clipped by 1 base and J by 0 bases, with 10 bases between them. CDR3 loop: CASSEGWGSSYEQYF. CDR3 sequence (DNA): TGTGCCAGCAGTGAAGGGTGGGGAAGCTCCTACGAGCAGTACTTC.

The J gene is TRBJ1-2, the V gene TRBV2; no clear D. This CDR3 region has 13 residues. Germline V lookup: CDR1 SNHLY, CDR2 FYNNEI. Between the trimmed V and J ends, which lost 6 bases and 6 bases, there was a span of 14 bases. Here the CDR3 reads CASSWSHTDGYTF. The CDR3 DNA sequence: TGTGCCAGCAGCTGGTCGCATACGGATGGCTACACCTTC.

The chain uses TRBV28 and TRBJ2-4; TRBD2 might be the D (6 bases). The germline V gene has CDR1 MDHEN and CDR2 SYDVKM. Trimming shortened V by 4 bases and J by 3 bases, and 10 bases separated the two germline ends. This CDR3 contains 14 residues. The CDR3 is CASSSTGGKNIQYF. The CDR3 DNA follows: TGTGCCAGCAGTTCCACCGGGGGCAAAAACATTCAGTACTTC.

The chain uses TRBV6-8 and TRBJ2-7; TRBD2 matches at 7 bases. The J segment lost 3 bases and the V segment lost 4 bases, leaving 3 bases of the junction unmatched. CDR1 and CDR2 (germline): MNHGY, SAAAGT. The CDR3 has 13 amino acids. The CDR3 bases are TGTGCCAGCAGTTCCGGCGGGAGCTACGAGCAGTACTTC. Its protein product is CASSSGGSYEQYF.

CDR3 region: CAISVNTDTQYF. In nucleotides, the CDR3 is TGTGCCATCAGTGTCAACACAGATACGCAGTATTTT. J is TRBJ2-3 and V is TRBV10-3, with D uncertain. CDR1 and CDR2 from the germline V gene are ENHRY and SYGVKD. The CDR3 length is 12 residues. V lost 4 bases to trimming and J lost 2 bases, with 4 bases between them.

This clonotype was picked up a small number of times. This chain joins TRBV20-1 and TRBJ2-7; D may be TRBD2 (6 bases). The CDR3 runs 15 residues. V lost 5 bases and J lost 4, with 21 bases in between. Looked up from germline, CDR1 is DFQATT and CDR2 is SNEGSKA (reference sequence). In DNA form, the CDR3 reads TGCAGTGCTGGGACTTCACGAGGACCGTATTACGAGCAGTACTTC. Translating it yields CSAGTSRGPYYEQYF.

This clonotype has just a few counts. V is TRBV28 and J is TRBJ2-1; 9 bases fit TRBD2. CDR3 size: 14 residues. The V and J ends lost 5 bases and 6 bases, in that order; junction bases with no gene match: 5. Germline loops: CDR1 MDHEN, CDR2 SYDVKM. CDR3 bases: TGTGCCAGCAGTAATAGCGGGAGTGGCAATGAGCAGTTCTTC. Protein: CASSNSGSGNEQFF.

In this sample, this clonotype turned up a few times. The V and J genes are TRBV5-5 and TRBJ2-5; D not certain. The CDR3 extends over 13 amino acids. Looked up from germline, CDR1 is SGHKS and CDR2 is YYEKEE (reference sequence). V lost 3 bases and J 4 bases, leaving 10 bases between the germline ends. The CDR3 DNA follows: TGTGCCAGCAGCTGGGCACGAGCAGAGACCCAGTACTTC. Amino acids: CASSWARAETQYF.

The CDR3 region is CSVPGTLSTDTQYF. In DNA form, the CDR3 reads TGCAGCGTTCCCGGGACCCTGAGCACAGATACGCAGTATTTT. The genes are TRBV29-1 and TRBJ2-3; D tentatively reads TRBD1 or TRBD2 (5 bases each). This CDR3 is 14 amino acids long. CDR1 is SQVTM and CDR2 is ANQGSEA in the germline V gene. V was clipped by 5 bases and J by 0 bases, with 12 bases between them.